The 14 T cell receptor beta chains below come from one sample, sequenced in a study of blood T cells in healthy people across ages. Then a second PCR, running about 6 to 12 cycles, was carried out with a sample-barcoded 5' primer and a J-beta primer mix. MiXCR, applied by TCRdb to the 5' RACE reads, yields one record per CDR3 protein. The sample consists of about 780,000 distinct CDR3 sequences, about 62% of them appearing once. The specimen sequenced was blood. Source of these receptors: a man aged 25-45 years in good health.

The table lists this clonotype with a count of one. J is TRBJ1-1 and V is TRBV6-2 or TRBV6-3, with D possibly being TRBD1 (5 bases). Per germline, CDR1 MNHEY and CDR2 SVGEGT. There are 15 residues in the CDR3. V gave up 2 bases and J gave up 6 bases, with 16 bases separating them. CDR3 loop: CASSYARERGSEAFF. For the CDR3, the DNA is TGTGCCAGCAGTTACGCCAGGGAGAGAGGCTCTGAAGCTTTCTTT.

On this clonotype itself: The junction shows a germline mismatch at one end, possibly a read error. The rearrangement joins TRBV20-1 to TRBJ1-5; TRBD1 is a possible D gene (6 bases). The CDR3 runs 13 residues. Looked up from germline, CDR1 is DFQATT and CDR2 is SNEGSKA (reference sequence). The CDR3 here is CSVRQVNNQPQHF. DNA for the CDR3: TGCAGTGTTAGACAGGTGAACAATCAGCCCCAGCATTTT.

The rearrangement links TRBV20-1 to TRBJ2-7; TRBD1 might be the D (5 bases). CDR1 DFQATT and CDR2 SNEGSKA come from the germline V gene (reference sequence). CDR3 length: 14 residues. V gave up 1 base and J gave up 1 base, with 11 bases separating them. The CDR3 here is CSARVQGTSYEQYF. The CDR3, as DNA: TGCAGTGCTAGAGTCCAGGGTACGTCCTACGAGCAGTACTTC.

The chain uses TRBV20-1 and TRBJ1-2; no clear D. The CDR3 runs 13 residues. In germline, CDR1 is DFQATT, CDR2 SNEGSKA (reference sequence). V gave up 6 bases and J gave up 1 base, with 12 bases separating them. The CDR3 is CSAAEGGNYGYTF. The CDR3 region has the DNA TGCAGTGCCGCCGAGGGCGGTAACTATGGCTACACCTTC.

The chain has TRBV4-3 and TRBJ2-7; 10 bases match TRBD1. J was trimmed by 6 bases and V by 2 bases; bases with no gene match: 7. Germline lookup yields CDR1 LGHNA and CDR2 YSLEER. The CDR3 spans 15 residues. CDR3 coding DNA: TGCGCCAGCAGCCAACACGGGACAGGGGATCGCGAGCAGTACTTC. Residues: CASSQHGTGDREQYF.

The V call is TRBV9, the J call TRBJ1-6; 9 nucleotides align to TRBD1. The CDR3 is made up of 14 amino acids. Germline CDR1 is SGDLS and CDR2 is YYNGEE. J lost 10 bases, V lost 5 bases, and 7 bases had no gene match. The CDR3 DNA reads as TGTGCCAGCAGTGCCGGGACAGGGTCCTCACCCCTCCACTTT. Amino acids: CASSAGTGSSPLHF. Complete variable domain (other parts from reference TRBV9 and TRBJ1-6): DSGVTQTPKHLITATGQRVTLRCSPRSGDLSVYWYQQSLDQGLQFLIQYYNGEERAKGNILERFSAQQFPDLHSELNLSSLELGDSALYFCASSAGTGSSPLHFGNGTRLTVT.

This clonotype was seen a few times. The CDR3 loop reads CASSRPQFTDTQYF. The CDR3 DNA is TGTGCCAGCAGTCGGCCCCAGTTCACAGATACGCAGTATTTT. The J gene is TRBJ2-3, the V gene TRBV12-3 or TRBV12-4; no clear D gene. V was cut by 5 bases and J by 2 bases, with 11 bases left in between. CDR3 length equals 14 residues.

The chain employs TRBV4-2 and TRBJ1-2; 8 bases align to TRBD1. The V segment lost 0 bases and the J segment 4 bases; nucleotides outside the gene matches: 4. The CDR3 sequence is 15 residues long. CDR1 is LGHNA, CDR2 YNFKEQ, per germline. CDR3 sequence reads: CASSQDGQGIYGYTF. The CDR3 nucleotides are TGTGCCAGCAGCCAAGATGGACAGGGCATCTATGGCTACACCTTC.

This clonotype was seen once. The chain recombines TRBV3-1 with TRBJ2-1; the D gene is possibly TRBD2 (5 bases). This CDR3 has 14 amino acids. V shed 1 base and J shed 10 bases, with 14 bases lying between them. Germline V gene sequence: CDR1 LGHDT, CDR2 YNNKEL (reference sequence). The CDR3 DNA is TGTGCCAGCAGCCAAGTCGTCGGAGAGGGAGAGCAGTTCTTC. Translation gives CASSQVVGEGEQFF.

V usage is TRBV20-1 and J usage is TRBJ2-3; D unresolved. Germline V gives CDR1 DFQATT, CDR2 SNEGSKA (reference sequence). The CDR3 spans 14 residues. The germline V and J ends were trimmed by 7 bases and 0 bases, with 14 bases remaining between them. The CDR3 DNA is TGCAGTGTAGGGTGGGCGCAAAGCACAGATACGCAGTATTTT. It yields the protein CSVGWAQSTDTQYF.

This chain joins TRBV27 and TRBJ2-7; D unclear. Trimming pared 5 bases from V and 1 base from J, leaving 9 bases between. The germline gives CDR1 MNHEY, CDR2 SMNVEV (reference sequence). The CDR3 loop spans 13 amino acids. This CDR3 is CASSVTPSYEQYF. The CDR3 nucleotides read TGTGCCAGCAGTGTAACGCCGTCCTACGAGCAGTACTTC.

The chain has TRBV7-2 and TRBJ2-4; 9 bases fit TRBD1. Germline V gene sequence: CDR1 SGHTA, CDR2 FQGNSA. The CDR3 has 13 residues. J lost 10 bases, V lost 5 bases, and 6 bases had no gene match. In DNA form, the CDR3 reads TGTGCCAGCAGCCCCAGGACAGGGGAGATTCAGTACTTC. As protein: CASSPRTGEIQYF.

This chain joins TRBV6-6 and TRBJ2-5; D is unresolved. CDR1 is MNHNY, CDR2 SVGAGI, per germline (reference sequence). The CDR3 is 14 amino acids. V was cut by 2 bases and J by 1 base, with 8 bases left in between. CDR3 loop: CASSYVRSQETQYF. In DNA, the CDR3 is TGTGCCAGCAGTTACGTCAGGAGCCAAGAGACCCAGTACTTC.

The sample holds one count of this clonotype. One end of the junction varies from germline; a read error may be responsible. The chain combines TRBV6-2 or TRBV6-3 with TRBJ1-6, with 8 bases fitting TRBD1. Germline values: CDR1 MNHEY, CDR2 SVGEGT. This CDR3 is built from 17 residues. This chain's CDR3 is CASNDNPFRGLNSPHHF. Written as DNA, the CDR3 is TGTGCCAGCAACGACAATCCCTTCAGGGGGCTGAATTCACCCCACCACTTT.